This TCR delta chain was sequenced during a study of gamma-delta T cells after stem cell transplantation (dated by TCRdb to 2016 to 2018). In its sample, this clone comes out as medium-sized (0.01 to 0.1%). The specificity of this receptor is unknown. Nothing much larger sits one base from this clone, and base qualities are not available. The same CDR3 also results from other DNA sequences found in this sample. The library relied on RT-PCR. These reads were obtained on an Illumina MiSeq. TCRdb reran clone calling on the public reads with CATT; rows sharing one DNA sequence were then combined. A total of about 7,800 delta-chain clones appear in this sample, roughly 14% of them only once. Jointly, the top ten make up 4.5% to 7.5% of the sample. Specimen: gamma-delta T cells. The receptor comes from a human donor. It is not recorded whose cells these are; they may come from a transplant donor.

The CDR3 reads CACDTSTWYTDKLIF. The nucleotides read TGTGCCTGTGACACCTCTACTTGGTACACCGATAAACTCATCTTT. Rearrangement joined TRDV2 to TRDJ1, with no confident D gene call. The CDR3, from cysteine to phenylalanine, totals 15 residues. CDR3 DNA only is kept here, 45 bases in frame from base 1. V gives up 0 bases and J gives up 0 bases, and the segment between their germline ends measures 10 bases. Based on the germline V gene, the CDR1 and CDR2 sequences are GEAIGNYY and EKD.